The clone carrying this TCR beta chain was counted between two and nine times. Regions amplified from RNA transcripts were the TCR beta CDR3 regions. Carried out on the TCR CDR3, a first-round RT-PCR used the HTBI primer set. In TCRdb, the multiplex PCR reads were re-called with MiXCR into one record per CDR3 protein. The data show fewer than 800,000 distinct CDR3 sequences, less than 20% seen once. The length of the CDR3 is 15 residues. Germline CDR1 reads MNHNS; CDR2 reads SASEGT. The ends were cut back, 1 base at V and 0 bases at J, with 10 bases in the middle. This sample was taken from a study of T cells in Graves' hyperthyroidism and ophthalmopathy.

The sample consisted of blood. The gene calls are TRBV6-1 and TRBJ2-7, with D unclear. The source of this sequence is a man aged 18-30 years with Graves' hyperthyroidism. CDR3 DNA sequence: TGTGCCAGCAGTGAAGTGGACGGAACCTCCTACGAGCAGTACTTC. It codes for CASSEVDGTSYEQYF.